Listed here are 21 T cell receptor beta chains from one sample, sequenced in a study of blood T cell repertoires in COVID-19. Sequenced by immunoSEQ multiplex PCR; TCRdb stores in-frame clones only, minus some. In the table there are under 200,000 clones, roughly 70% of which are singletons. The sequenced sample was peripheral blood. The receptor set was obtained from a woman of 80 years or more with acute or convalescent COVID-19.

The rearrangement links TRBV2 to TRBJ1-4; D remains ambiguous. The CDR3 sequence is 16 residues long. V was pared by 4 bases and J by 4 bases, with 16 bases between. Germline assignment: CDR1 SNHLY and CDR2 FYNNEI. This CDR3 reads CASSGQNRRVNEKLFF. The CDR3 DNA reads as TGTGCCAGCAGTGGTCAAAACAGACGCGTTAATGAAAAACTGTTTTTT.

The V gene is TRBV6-2 or TRBV6-3, the J gene TRBJ1-4; 9 bases are shared with TRBD1. The CDR3 spans 15 residues. J lost 8 bases, V lost 7 bases, and 11 bases had no gene match. Germline CDR1 MNHEY, CDR2 SVGEGT. The CDR3 spells CASTPLTGGEEKLFF. For the CDR3, the DNA is TGTGCCAGCACCCCTCTGACAGGGGGAGAAGAAAAACTGTTTTTT.

This clone was seen more than once but under ten times. The chain joins TRBV19 to TRBJ2-7; a possible D gene is TRBD1 (6 bases). V lost 5 bases, J lost 2 bases, and 13 bases lay in between. From germline, CDR1 is LNHDA and CDR2 SQIVND (reference sequence). The CDR3 length is 14 residues. The CDR3 reads CASSPLQGTYEQYF. DNA for the CDR3: TGTGCCAGTAGTCCCTTGCAGGGGACCTACGAGCAGTACTTC.

CDR3 protein: CASSLTVGGEQQYF. CDR3 sequence (DNA): TGCGCCAGCAGCTTGACCGTCGGGGGGGAACAGCAGTACTTC. The chain carries TRBV5-1 and TRBJ2-7; 8 bases agree with TRBD2. The J segment lost 8 bases and the V segment lost 1 base, leaving 8 bases of the junction unmatched. The V gene's germline CDR1 is SGHRS and CDR2 YFSETQ. The CDR3 contains 14 residues.

This chain uses TRBV15 with TRBJ1-6; no clear D gene. Deletions cut 0 bases from V and 8 bases from J, with 11 bases between. Germline lookup yields CDR1 LNHNV and CDR2 YYDKDF (reference sequence). CDR3 size: 15 residues. DNA for the CDR3: TGTGCCACCAGCAGAGATCTAGTAGGATATTCACCCCTCCACTTT. Protein: CATSRDLVGYSPLHF.

The V gene is TRBV6-2 or TRBV6-3, the J gene TRBJ2-3; D is possibly TRBD1 (6 bases). Germline V CDR1 and CDR2: MNHEY, SVGEGT. V was shortened by 6 bases and J by 2 bases, with 21 bases between the two germline ends. The CDR3 covers 17 residues. In DNA form, the CDR3 reads TGTGCCAGCAGCACCATCAATAGGGACACCTACACAGATACGCAGTATTTT. It is translated as CASSTINRDTYTDTQYF.

In its sample, this clone was seen once. CDR3: CASSLGQFYEQYF. In DNA, the CDR3 is TGTGCCAGCAGCTTAGGACAGTTCTACGAGCAGTACTTC. This chain uses TRBV7-9 with TRBJ2-7; possibly TRBD1 for D (5 bases). V lost 1 base and J lost 3, with 7 bases in between. Germline CDR1 and CDR2: SEHNR and FQNEAQ (reference sequence). The CDR3 sequence is 13 residues long.

The chain joins TRBV7-8 to TRBJ1-5; 8 bases align to TRBD1. V lost 5 bases, J lost 2 bases, and 8 bases stayed unmatched. Germline V CDR1 and CDR2: SGHVS, FQNEAQ. CDR3 length: 16 amino acids. In DNA form, the CDR3 reads TGTGCCAGCAGCGCCTGGACAGGGTTCGGCAATCAGCCCCAGCATTTT. Translation: CASSAWTGFGNQPQHF.

V usage is TRBV3-1 (or the pseudogene TRBV3-2) and J usage is TRBJ1-1; the D is unclear. CDR1 is LGHDT, CDR2 YNNKEL, per germline (reference sequence). The CDR3 is 14 residues long. V shed 1 base and J shed 2 bases, with 8 bases lying between them. The chain's CDR3 is CASSQGRGNTEAFF. The CDR3 DNA is TGTGCCAGCAGCCAAGGTCGGGGTAACACTGAAGCTTTCTTT.

This clone was observed a handful of times. The chain is built from TRBV5-4 and TRBJ2-6; D not resolved. This CDR3 comprises 17 residues. Germline CDR1 reads SGHNT; CDR2 reads YYREEE (reference sequence). Trimming took 1 base from V and 1 from J, leaving 12 bases between them. CDR3 region: CASSLTVLSSGANVLTF. Here the CDR3 DNA reads TGTGCCAGCAGCTTGACAGTGCTCTCGTCTGGGGCCAACGTCCTGACTTTC.

J is TRBJ1-1 and V is TRBV7-2; D is perhaps TRBD1 (5 bases). V lost 6 bases and J 1 base, leaving 9 bases between the germline ends. Germline loops: CDR1 SGHTA, CDR2 FQGNSA. The CDR3 is 13 residues long. This chain's CDR3 is CASSNRRNTEAFF. The CDR3 nucleotides read TGTGCCAGCAGTAACAGGAGGAACACTGAAGCTTTCTTT. Together with reference TRBV7-2 and TRBJ1-1, the CDR3 gives the full variable domain: GAGVSQSPSNKVTEKGKDVELRCDPISGHTALYWYRQSLGQGLEFLIYFQGNSAPDKSGLPSDRFSAERTGGSVSTLTIQRTQQEDSAVYLCASSNRRNTEAFFGQGTRLTVV.

This clone was observed a handful of times. Different DNA sequences within this sample yield the same CDR3. This rearrangement joins TRBV3-1 (or the pseudogene TRBV3-2) to TRBJ2-1; TRBD2 matches at 7 bases. V was clipped by 1 base and J by 2 bases; unmatched bases: 2. This CDR3 contains 15 residues. Germline V gene data show CDR1 as LGHDT and CDR2 as YNNKEL (reference sequence). The CDR3 region has the DNA TGTGCCAGCAGCCAAGGCCGGGGGGCCTACAATGAGCAGTTCTTC. Translation: CASSQGRGAYNEQFF.

This chain joins TRBV5-1 and TRBJ2-1; 7 bases are shared with TRBD2. The CDR3 has 15 amino acids. With V trimmed by 4 bases and J by 1 base, 5 bases remained unmatched. The germline V gene encodes CDR1 SGHRS and CDR2 YFSETQ. Here the CDR3 DNA reads TGCGCCAGCAGCCTTCTAGCGGAATCCTACAATGAGCAGTTCTTC. It encodes CASSLLAESYNEQFF.

The genes are TRBV4-1 and TRBJ2-1; D unclear. Germline CDR1 MGHRA, CDR2 YSYEKL. This CDR3 is built from 13 residues. Trimming left V 0 bases short and J 5 bases short, with 5 bases between. The CDR3 coding sequence is TGCGCCAGCAGCCAAGAATATGACAATGAGCAGTTCTTC. The encoded protein is CASSQEYDNEQFF.

The chain employs TRBV6-2 or TRBV6-3 and TRBJ2-3; 10 nucleotides agree with TRBD2. After removal of 5 bases from V and 6 bases from J, the junction contained 8 bases not matched to a gene. Germline V gene lookup returns CDR1 MNHEY and CDR2 SVGEGT. CDR3 size: 15 residues. CDR3 amino acids: CASSHTSGILDTQYF. CDR3 nucleotide sequence: TGTGCCAGCAGTCACACTAGCGGGATACTTGATACGCAGTATTTT.

The CDR3 reads CAWDYSGRGNEQFF. The CDR3 DNA reads as TGTGCCTGGGATTATAGCGGGAGGGGTAATGAGCAGTTCTTC. The chain carries TRBV30 and TRBJ2-1, with 11 bases lining up with TRBD2. This CDR3 is built from 14 residues. CDR1 is GTSNPN, CDR2 SVGIG, per germline (reference sequence). The J segment lost 7 bases and the V segment lost 5 bases, leaving 7 bases of the junction unmatched. Drawing the rest from reference TRBV30 and TRBJ2-1, the complete variable domain is SQTIHQWPATLVQPVGSPLSLECTVEGTSNPNLYWYRQAAGRGLQLLFYSVGIGQISSEVPQNLSASRPQDRQFILSSKKLLLSDSGFYLCAWDYSGRGNEQFFGPGTRLTVL.

Here the CDR3 DNA reads TGTGCCAGCAGCCCCCGGACAGGGGGCGAAAAACTGTTTTTT. Protein sequence: CASSPRTGGEKLFF. This sequence joins TRBV16 and TRBJ1-4, with 11 bases matching TRBD1. This CDR3 has 14 residues. CDR1 is KGHSY, CDR2 FQNENV, per germline. The V and J ends lost 4 bases and 8 bases, in that order; junction bases with no gene match: 3.

The CDR3 DNA is TGTGCCTGGTCTCCGGGACAGGGTATCACCGGGGAGCTGTTTTTT. Protein product: CAWSPGQGITGELFF. The chain carries TRBV30 and TRBJ2-2; 9 bases fit TRBD1. Per germline, CDR1 GTSNPN and CDR2 SVGIG (reference sequence). There are 15 residues in the CDR3. Unmatched junction bases numbered 8, after V lost 5 bases and J lost 4 bases.

V is TRBV24-1 and J is TRBJ2-6, with D possibly TRBD2 on 5 matching bases. The CDR3 length is 16 residues. The V and J ends lost 3 bases and 0 bases respectively, with 8 bases between them. CDR1 and CDR2 from the germline V gene are KGHDR and SFDVKD. CDR3 nucleotide sequence: TGTGCCACCAGTGATCGCCGGGACTCTGGGGCCAACGTCCTGACTTTC. As protein: CATSDRRDSGANVLTF.

This clone was detected once. The genes are TRBV30 and TRBJ2-1; the D is unclear. Trimming left V 1 base short and J 15 bases short, with 13 bases between. CDR1 and CDR2 (germline): GTSNPN, SVGIG (reference sequence). CDR3 length: 11 residues. The CDR3: CAWSDSLCTFF. DNA of the CDR3: TGTGCCTGGAGTGATAGTCTTTGTACGTTCTTC.

The CDR3 coding sequence is TGTGCCAGCAGCCCAGCGGTAGAGACCTACAATGAGCAGTTCTTC. Amino acid sequence: CASSPAVETYNEQFF. This rearrangement joins TRBV7-6 to TRBJ2-1, with D possibly matching TRBD2 (5 bases). Germline V gene sequence: CDR1 SGHVS, CDR2 FNYEAQ. Trimming removed 5 bases from V and 2 bases from J, with 13 bases in between. The CDR3 has 15 amino acids.